The next 4 T cell receptor beta chains were all read from a single sample in a study of CD4 and CD8 cells across lung adenocarcinoma regions. From the PCR reads, TCRdb called clonotypes with MiXCR, one entry per CDR3 protein. The data show some 3,400 distinct CDR3 sequences, less than 75% seen once. The sequencing sample was made of CD8+ T cells from the margin of a lung tumor. Receptors originate from a female donor with lung adenocarcinoma. The CD4 and CD8 labels of this study may be unreliable.

This clonotype turned up a few times. V is TRBV12-3 or TRBV12-4 and J is TRBJ2-1, with 7 bases fitting TRBD1. This CDR3 has 15 amino acids. V was pared by 3 bases and J by 4 bases, with 6 bases of the junction left unmatched. CDR3: CASSLQGQAYNEQFF. In DNA, the CDR3 is TGTGCCAGCAGTTTGCAAGGACAGGCTTACAATGAGCAGTTCTTC.

The gene calls are TRBV7-8 and TRBJ1-1; D is unresolved. V was cut by 6 bases and J by 0 bases, with 14 bases left in between. CDR1 and CDR2 from the germline V gene are SGHVS and FQNEAQ. The CDR3 consists of 15 residues. In DNA form, the CDR3 reads TGTGCCAGCAGACTCACAGATACGATGAACACTGAAGCTTTCTTT. This sequence encodes CASRLTDTMNTEAFF.

This sequence joins TRBV15 and TRBJ2-5; D gene unclear. The J call may not be correct, given that the DNA end is closer to TRBJ2-7. Looked up from germline, CDR1 is LNHNV and CDR2 is YYDKDF (reference sequence). The CDR3 totals 15 residues. CDR3 residues: CATSRGSPRSYEQYF. The CDR3, as DNA: TGTGCCACCAGCAGAGGCAGCCCAAGGAGCTACGAGCAGTACTTC.

This clonotype occurred a few times. The chain carries TRBV6-1 and TRBJ1-5; no clear D. This CDR3 is built from 17 residues. V lost 8 bases and J 0 bases, leaving 20 bases between the germline ends. Germline CDR1 MNHNS, CDR2 SASEGT. The CDR3 here is CASSQPRSDYSNQPQHF. DNA for the CDR3: TGTGCCAGCTCCCAACCAAGGTCAGACTATAGCAATCAGCCCCAGCATTTT.